This T cell receptor (beta chain) is drawn from a study of blood T cell repertoires in COVID-19. Study information: There were acute and convalescent COVID-19 samples, and they came from the United States, Italy and Spain. In each case, the material was cDNA or gDNA derived from T cells, B-cell-depleted T cells, or PBMCs.

This clone was found once. Repertoires were generated with immunoSEQ multiplex PCR, while TCRdb's copy carries only in-frame clones and drops some. This table has 120,000 or so clones, over 70% appearing once. Germline assignment: CDR1 SGDLS and CDR2 YYNGEE. V was clipped by 0 bases and J by 2 bases; unmatched bases: 6. This CDR3 spans 16 amino acids. V and J are TRBV9 and TRBJ2-7, with TRBD2 matching 9 bases. Material: peripheral blood. The sequence was obtained from a man aged 65 to 79 with acute or convalescent COVID-19. Written as DNA, the CDR3 is TGTGCCAGCAGCGTAGGAAGTAGCGGGGGTACCTACGAGCAGTACTTC. This gives the protein CASSVGSSGGTYEQYF.